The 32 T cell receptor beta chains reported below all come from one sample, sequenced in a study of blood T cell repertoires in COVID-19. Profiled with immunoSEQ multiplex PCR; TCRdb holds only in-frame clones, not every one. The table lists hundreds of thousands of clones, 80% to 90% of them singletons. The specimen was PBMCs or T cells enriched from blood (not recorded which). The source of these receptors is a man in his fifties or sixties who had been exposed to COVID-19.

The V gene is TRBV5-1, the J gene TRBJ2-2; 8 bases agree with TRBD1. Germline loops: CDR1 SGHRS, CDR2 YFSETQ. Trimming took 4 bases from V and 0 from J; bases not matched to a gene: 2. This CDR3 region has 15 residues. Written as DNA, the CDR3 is TGCGCCAGCAGCCAGGACAGGGCGAACACCGGGGAGCTGTTTTTT. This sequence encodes CASSQDRANTGELFF.

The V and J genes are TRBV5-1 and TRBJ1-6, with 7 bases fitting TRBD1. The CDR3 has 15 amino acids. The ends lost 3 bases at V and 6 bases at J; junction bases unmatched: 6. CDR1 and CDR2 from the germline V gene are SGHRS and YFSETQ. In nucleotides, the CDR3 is TGCGCCAGCAGCTCCTCGGGACAGTTTAATTCACCCCTCCACTTT. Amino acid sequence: CASSSSGQFNSPLHF.

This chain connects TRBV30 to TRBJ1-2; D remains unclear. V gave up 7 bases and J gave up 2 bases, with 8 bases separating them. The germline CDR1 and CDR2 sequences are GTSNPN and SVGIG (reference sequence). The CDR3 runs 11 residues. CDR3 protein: CAFSSNYGYTF. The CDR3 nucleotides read TGTGCCTTTAGTTCGAACTATGGCTACACCTTC.

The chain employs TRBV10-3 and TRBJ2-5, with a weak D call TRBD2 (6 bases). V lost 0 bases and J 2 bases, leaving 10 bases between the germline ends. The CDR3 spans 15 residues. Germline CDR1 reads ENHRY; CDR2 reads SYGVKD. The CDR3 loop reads CAISESGGGQETQYF. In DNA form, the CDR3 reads TGTGCCATCAGTGAGTCTGGTGGGGGGCAAGAGACCCAGTACTTC.

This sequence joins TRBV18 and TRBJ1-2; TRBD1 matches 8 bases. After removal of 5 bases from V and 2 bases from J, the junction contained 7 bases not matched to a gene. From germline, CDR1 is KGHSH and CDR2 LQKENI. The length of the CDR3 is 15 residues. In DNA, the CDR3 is TGTGCCAGCTCAGCCCGGACAGGGCCGAACTATGGCTACACCTTC. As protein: CASSARTGPNYGYTF.

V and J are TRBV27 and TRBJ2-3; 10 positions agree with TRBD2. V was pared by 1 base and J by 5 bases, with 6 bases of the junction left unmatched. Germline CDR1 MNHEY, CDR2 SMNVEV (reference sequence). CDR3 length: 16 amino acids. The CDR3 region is CASSLYPGLARDTQYF. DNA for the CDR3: TGTGCCAGCAGTTTATATCCGGGACTAGCGCGAGATACGCAGTATTTT.

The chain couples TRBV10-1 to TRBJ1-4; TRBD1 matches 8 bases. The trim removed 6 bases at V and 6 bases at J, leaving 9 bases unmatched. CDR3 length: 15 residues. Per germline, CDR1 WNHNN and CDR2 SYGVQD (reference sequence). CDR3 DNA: TGCGCCAGCAGGAGGCCCCGGACAGGGTATGAAAAACTGTTTTTT. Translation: CASRRPRTGYEKLFF.

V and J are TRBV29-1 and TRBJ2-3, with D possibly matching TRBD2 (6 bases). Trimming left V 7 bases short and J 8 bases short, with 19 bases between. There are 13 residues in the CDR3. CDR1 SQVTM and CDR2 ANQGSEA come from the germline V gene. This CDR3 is CSATSSGVVTQYF. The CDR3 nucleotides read TGCAGCGCCACTAGCTCGGGAGTCGTTACGCAGTATTTT.

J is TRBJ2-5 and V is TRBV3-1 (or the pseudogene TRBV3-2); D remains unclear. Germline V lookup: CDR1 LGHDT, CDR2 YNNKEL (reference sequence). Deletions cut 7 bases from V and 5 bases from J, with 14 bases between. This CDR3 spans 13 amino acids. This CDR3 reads CASTTSVLETQYF. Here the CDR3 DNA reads TGTGCCAGCACTACGTCGGTCTTGGAGACCCAGTACTTC.

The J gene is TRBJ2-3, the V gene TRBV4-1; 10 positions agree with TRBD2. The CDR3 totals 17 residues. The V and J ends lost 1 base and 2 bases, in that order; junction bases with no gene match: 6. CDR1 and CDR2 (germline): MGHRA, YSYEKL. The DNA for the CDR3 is TGCGCCAGCAGCCAAGGGACTAGCGGTCTGCTCACAGATACGCAGTATTTT. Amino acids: CASSQGTSGLLTDTQYF.

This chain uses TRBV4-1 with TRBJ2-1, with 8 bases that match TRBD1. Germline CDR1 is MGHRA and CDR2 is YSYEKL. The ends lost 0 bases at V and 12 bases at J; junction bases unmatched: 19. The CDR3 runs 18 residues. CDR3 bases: TGCGCCAGCAGCCAAGAGCCCTGGGGGAACAGGGGGGCTTCGGGGCAGTTCTTC. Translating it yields CASSQEPWGNRGASGQFF.

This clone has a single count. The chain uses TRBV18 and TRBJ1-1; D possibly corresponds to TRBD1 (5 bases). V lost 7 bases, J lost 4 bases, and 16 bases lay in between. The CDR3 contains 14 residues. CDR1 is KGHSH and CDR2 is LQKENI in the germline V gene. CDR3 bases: TGTGCCAGCTTGGAGACCGGGCAGGGCACTGAAGCTTTCTTT. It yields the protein CASLETGQGTEAFF. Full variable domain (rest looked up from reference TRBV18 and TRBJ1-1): NAGVMQNPRHLVRRRGQEARLRCSPMKGHSHVYWYRQLPEEGLKFMVYLQKENIIDESGMPKERFSAEFPKEGPSILRIQQVVRGDSAAYFCASLETGQGTEAFFGQGTRLTVV.

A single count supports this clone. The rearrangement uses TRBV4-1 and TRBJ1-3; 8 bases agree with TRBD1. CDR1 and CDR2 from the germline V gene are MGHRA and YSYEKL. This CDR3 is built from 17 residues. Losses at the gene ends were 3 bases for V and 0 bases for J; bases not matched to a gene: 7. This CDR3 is CASSHGTGLNSGNTIYF. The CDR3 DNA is TGCGCCAGCAGCCACGGGACAGGCCTAAACTCTGGAAACACCATATATTTT.

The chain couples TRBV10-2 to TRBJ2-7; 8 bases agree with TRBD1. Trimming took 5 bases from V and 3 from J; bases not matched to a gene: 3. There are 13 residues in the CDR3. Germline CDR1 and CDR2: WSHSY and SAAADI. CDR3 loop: CASSPGTGYEQYV. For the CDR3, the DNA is TGCGCCAGCAGTCCCGGGACAGGCTACGAGCAGTACGTC.

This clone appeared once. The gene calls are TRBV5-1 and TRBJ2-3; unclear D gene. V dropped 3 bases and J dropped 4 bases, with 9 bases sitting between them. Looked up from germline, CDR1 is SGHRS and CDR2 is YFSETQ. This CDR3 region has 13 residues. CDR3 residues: CASSSRYADTQYF. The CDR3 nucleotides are TGCGCCAGCAGCTCCAGGTATGCAGATACGCAGTATTTT.

CDR3 residues: CASSFSPDLYGYTF. CDR3 bases: TGTGCCAGCAGCTTTTCTCCAGATCTCTATGGCTACACCTTC. V is TRBV11-3 and J is TRBJ1-2; D is undetermined. This CDR3 is built from 14 residues. Trimming removed 3 bases from V and 4 bases from J, with 12 bases in between. Germline CDR1 reads SGHNT; CDR2 reads YENEEA.

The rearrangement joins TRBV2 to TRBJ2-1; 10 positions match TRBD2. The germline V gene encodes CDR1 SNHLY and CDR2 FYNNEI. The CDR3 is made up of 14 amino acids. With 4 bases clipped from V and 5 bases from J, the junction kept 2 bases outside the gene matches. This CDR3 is CASSAGLADNEQFF. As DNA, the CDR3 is TGTGCCAGCAGTGCCGGACTAGCGGACAATGAGCAGTTCTTC. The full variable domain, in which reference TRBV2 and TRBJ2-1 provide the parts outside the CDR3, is EPEVTQTPSHQVTQMGQEVILRCVPISNHLYFYWYRQILGQKVEFLVSFYNNEISEKSEIFDDQFSVERPDGSNFTLKIRSTKLEDSAMYFCASSAGLADNEQFFGPGTRLTVL.

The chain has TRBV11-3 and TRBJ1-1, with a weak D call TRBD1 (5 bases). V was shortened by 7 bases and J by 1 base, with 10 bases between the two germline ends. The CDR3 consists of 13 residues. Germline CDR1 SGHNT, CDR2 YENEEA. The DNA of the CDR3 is TGTGCCAGCACCCTCGACAGGAACACTGAAGCTTTCTTT. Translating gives CASTLDRNTEAFF.

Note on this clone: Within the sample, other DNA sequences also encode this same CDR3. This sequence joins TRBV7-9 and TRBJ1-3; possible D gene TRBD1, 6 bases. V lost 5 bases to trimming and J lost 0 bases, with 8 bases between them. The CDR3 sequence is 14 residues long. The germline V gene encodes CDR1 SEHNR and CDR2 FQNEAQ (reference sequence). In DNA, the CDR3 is TGTGCCAGCAGCCCGGACAGCTCTGGAAACACCATATATTTT. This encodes CASSPDSSGNTIYF.

CDR3 loop: CASSQYRGTGNSPLHF. The CDR3 DNA follows: TGTGCCAGCAGCCAATACCGGGGGACGGGGAATTCACCCCTCCACTTT. This rearrangement joins TRBV14 to TRBJ1-6; perhaps TRBD1 as D (5 bases). V lost 2 bases and J lost 7, with 15 bases in between. Germline values: CDR1 SGHDN, CDR2 FVKESK. The CDR3 extends over 16 amino acids.

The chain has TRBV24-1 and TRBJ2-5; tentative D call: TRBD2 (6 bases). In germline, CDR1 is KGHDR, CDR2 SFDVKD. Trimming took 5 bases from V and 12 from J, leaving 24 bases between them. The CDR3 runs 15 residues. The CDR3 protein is CATSASRDSDRLEYF. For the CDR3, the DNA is TGTGCCACCAGTGCCTCCCGGGACTCCGACCGTTTGGAGTACTTC.

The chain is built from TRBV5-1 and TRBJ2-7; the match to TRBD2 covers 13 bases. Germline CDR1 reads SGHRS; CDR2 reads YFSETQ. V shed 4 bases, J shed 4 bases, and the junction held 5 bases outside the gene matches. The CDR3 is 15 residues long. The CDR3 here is CASSMGTSGVYEQYV. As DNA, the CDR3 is TGCGCCAGCAGCATGGGGACTAGCGGGGTTTACGAGCAGTACGTC.

CDR3 in DNA: TGTGCCAGCAGTCCCGGTAATAGCAATCAGCCCCAGCATTTT. This translates into CASSPGNSNQPQHF. The chain combines TRBV6-1 with TRBJ1-5; D gene uncertain. CDR1 MNHNS and CDR2 SASEGT come from the germline V gene. V was trimmed by 5 bases and J by 0 bases, leaving 8 bases between them. The CDR3 runs to 14 residues.

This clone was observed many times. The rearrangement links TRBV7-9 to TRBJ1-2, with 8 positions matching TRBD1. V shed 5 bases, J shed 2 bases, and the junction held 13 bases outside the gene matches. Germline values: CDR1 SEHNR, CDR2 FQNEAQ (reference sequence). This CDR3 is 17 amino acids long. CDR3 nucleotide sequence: TGTGCCAGCAGCCCCCGTGCAGGGGGCTCCAACAACTATGGCTACACCTTC. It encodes CASSPRAGGSNNYGYTF.

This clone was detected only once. CDR3 in DNA: TGTGCCAGCAGTGGACAGGGTGGTCAGCCCCAGCATTTT. As protein: CASSGQGGQPQHF. V and J are TRBV27 and TRBJ1-5; TRBD1 agrees at 8 bases. The germline V gene encodes CDR1 MNHEY and CDR2 SMNVEV (reference sequence). J was trimmed by 6 bases and V by 5 bases; bases with no gene match: 3. The CDR3 loop spans 13 amino acids.

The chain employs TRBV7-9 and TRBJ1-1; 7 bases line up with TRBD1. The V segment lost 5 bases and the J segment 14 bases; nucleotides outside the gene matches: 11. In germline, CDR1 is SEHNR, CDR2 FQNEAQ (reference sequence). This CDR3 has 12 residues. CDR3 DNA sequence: TGTGCCAGCAGCCTGTCGGCCAGGGGGTGCTTCTTT. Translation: CASSLSARGCFF.

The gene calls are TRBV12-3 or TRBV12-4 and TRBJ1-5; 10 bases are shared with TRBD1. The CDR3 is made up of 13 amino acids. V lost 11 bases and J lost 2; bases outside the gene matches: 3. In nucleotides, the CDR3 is TGTGCCGTGGGGACAGGGGGCAATCAGCCCCAGCATTTT. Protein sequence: CAVGTGGNQPQHF.

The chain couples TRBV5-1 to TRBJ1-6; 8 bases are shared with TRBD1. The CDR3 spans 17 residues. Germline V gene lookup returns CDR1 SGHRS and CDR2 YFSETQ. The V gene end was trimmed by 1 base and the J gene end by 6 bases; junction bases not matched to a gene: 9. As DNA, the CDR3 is TGCGCCAGCAGCTTGCAGCAGGGGGCAGGGGTTAATTCACCCCTCCACTTT. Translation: CASSLQQGAGVNSPLHF. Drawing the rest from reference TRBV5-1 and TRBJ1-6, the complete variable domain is KAGVTQTPRYLIKTRGQQVTLSCSPISGHRSVSWYQQTPGQGLQFLFEYFSETQRNKGNFPGRFSGRQFSNSRSEMNVSTLELGDSALYLCASSLQQGAGVNSPLHFGNGTRLTVT.

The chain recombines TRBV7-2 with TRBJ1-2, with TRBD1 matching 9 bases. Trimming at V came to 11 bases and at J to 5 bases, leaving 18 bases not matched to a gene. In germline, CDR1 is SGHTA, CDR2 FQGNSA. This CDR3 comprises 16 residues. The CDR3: CAADGTGRLVEYGYTF. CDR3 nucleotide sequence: TGTGCCGCAGATGGGACAGGGCGTTTGGTTGAATATGGCTACACCTTC. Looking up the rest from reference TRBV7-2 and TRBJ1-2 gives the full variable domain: GAGVSQSPSNKVTEKGKDVELRCDPISGHTALYWYRQSLGQGLEFLIYFQGNSAPDKSGLPSDRFSAERTGGSVSTLTIQRTQQEDSAVYLCAADGTGRLVEYGYTFGSGTRLTVV.

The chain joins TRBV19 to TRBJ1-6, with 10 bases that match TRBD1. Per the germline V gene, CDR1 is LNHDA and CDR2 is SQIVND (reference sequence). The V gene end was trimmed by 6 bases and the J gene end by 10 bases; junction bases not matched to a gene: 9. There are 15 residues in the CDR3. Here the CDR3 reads CASRLSGTGDSPLHF. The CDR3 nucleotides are TGTGCCAGTAGGTTGTCCGGGACAGGGGACTCACCCCTCCACTTT.

The DNA of the CDR3 is TGTGCCAGCAGCCTACGGACAGGGAAGGGCTACACCTTC. Translating gives CASSLRTGKGYTF. J is TRBJ1-2 and V is TRBV3-1 (or the pseudogene TRBV3-2), with TRBD1 matching 8 bases. This CDR3 contains 13 residues. Germline CDR1 LGHDT, CDR2 YNNKEL (reference sequence). Trimming took 4 bases from V and 8 from J; bases not matched to a gene: 6.

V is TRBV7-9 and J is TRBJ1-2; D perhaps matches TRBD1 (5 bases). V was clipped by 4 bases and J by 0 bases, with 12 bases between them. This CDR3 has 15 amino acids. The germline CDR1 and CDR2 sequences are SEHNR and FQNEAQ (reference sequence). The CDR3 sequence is CASSSTGLANYGYTF. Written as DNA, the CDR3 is TGTGCCAGCAGCTCTACAGGACTAGCTAACTATGGCTACACCTTC.